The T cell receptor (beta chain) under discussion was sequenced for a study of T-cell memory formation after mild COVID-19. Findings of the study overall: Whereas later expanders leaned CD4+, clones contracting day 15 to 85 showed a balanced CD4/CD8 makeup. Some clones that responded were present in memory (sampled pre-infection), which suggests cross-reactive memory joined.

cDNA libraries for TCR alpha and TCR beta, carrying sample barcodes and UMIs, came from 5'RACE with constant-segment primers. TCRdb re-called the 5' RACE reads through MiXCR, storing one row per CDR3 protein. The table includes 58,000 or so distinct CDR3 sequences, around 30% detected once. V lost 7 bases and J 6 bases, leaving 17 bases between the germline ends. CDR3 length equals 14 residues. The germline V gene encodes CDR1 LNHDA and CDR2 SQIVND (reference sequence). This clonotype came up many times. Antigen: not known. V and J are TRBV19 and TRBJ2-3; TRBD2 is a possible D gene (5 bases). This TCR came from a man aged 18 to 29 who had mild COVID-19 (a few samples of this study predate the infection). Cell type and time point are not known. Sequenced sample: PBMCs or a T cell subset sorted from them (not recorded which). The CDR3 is CASTDTAGVDTQYF. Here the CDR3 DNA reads TGTGCCAGTACCGACACAGCCGGGGTTGATACGCAGTATTTT.